A selection of T cell receptor beta chains follows, all from one sample in a study of blood T cell repertoires in COVID-19. Measured with immunoSEQ multiplex PCR; TCRdb has only the in-frame clones, and not every one. This table has roughly 110,000 clones, roughly 85% appearing once. The sequenced sample consisted of peripheral blood. All receptors derive from a man aged 35-49 years with acute or convalescent COVID-19. CDR3s include the opening cysteine and the closing phenylalanine or tryptophan. Fields, in order: clone size, D gene, J gene, V gene, CDR3 DNA, CDR3 protein. A D gene is named only where the DNA matches it firmly. Size is omitted from some rows. Given values are once, few, many or a class for expanded clones.

few | TRBD1 | TRBJ2-7 | TRBV19 | TGTGCCAGTAGTTTGACGACAGGGGGCATGCGTGGGCAGTACTTC | CASSLTTGGMRGQYF
- | TRBD2 | TRBJ2-1 | TRBV7-8 | TGTGCCAGCAGCTTAGTAACTAGCGGTATGGCGAACAATGAGCAGTTCTTC | CASSLVTSGMANNEQFF
- | - | TRBJ2-7 | TRBV23-1 | TGCGCCAGCAGTCAATATAGGACAAAGAGCTCCTACGAGCAGTACTTC | CASSQYRTKSSYEQYF
- | TRBD1 | TRBJ2-4 | TRBV6-2/TRBV6-3 | TGTGCCAGCAGTTACTCCCCCCGGACAGGCCCATTGGACATTCAGTACTTC | CASSYSPRTGPLDIQYF
- | TRBD2 | TRBJ2-1 | TRBV24-1 | TGTGCCACCAGTGATGCATCCCTAGCGGGGGGCAGTAACAATGAGCAGTTCTTC | CATSDASLAGGSNNEQFF
- | - | TRBJ2-5 | TRBV6-5 | TGTGCCACAAGACCCACGGGGCAAGAGACCCAGTACTTC | CATRPTGQETQYF
once | TRBD2 | TRBJ2-7 | TRBV6-5 | TGTGCCAGCAGCACTAGCGGGACCTACGAGCAGTACTTC | CASSTSGTYEQYF
- | - | TRBJ2-7 | TRBV29-1 | TGCAGCGTTGAAGAGAACTCGTACGAGCAGTACTTC | CSVEENSYEQYF
- | - | TRBJ2-7 | TRBV29-1 | TGCAGCGTTGAAGCGGGTCAGTCATACGGCTACGAGCAGTACTTC | CSVEAGQSYGYEQYF
- | TRBD1 | TRBJ1-5 | TRBV4-1 | TGCGCCAGCAGCCGGGGACAGGGGAGCAATCAGCCCCAGCATTTT | CASSRGQGSNQPQHF